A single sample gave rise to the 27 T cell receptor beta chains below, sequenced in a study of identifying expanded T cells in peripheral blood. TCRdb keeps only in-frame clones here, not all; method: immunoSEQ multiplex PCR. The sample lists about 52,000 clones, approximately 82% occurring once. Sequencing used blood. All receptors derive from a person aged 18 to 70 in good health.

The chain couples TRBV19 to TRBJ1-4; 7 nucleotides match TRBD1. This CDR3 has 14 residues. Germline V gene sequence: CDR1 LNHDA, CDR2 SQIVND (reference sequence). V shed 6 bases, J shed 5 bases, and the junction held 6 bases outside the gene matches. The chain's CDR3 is CASSPGQINEKLFF. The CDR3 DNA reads TGTGCCAGTAGCCCGGGACAGATAAATGAAAAACTGTTTTTT.

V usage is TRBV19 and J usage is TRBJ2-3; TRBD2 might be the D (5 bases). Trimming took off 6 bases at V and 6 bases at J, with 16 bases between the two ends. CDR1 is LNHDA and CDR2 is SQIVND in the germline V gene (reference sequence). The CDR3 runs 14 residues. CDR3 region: CASRLGLSRDTQYF. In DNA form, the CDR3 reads TGTGCCAGTAGACTAGGGCTCTCACGGGATACGCAGTATTTT. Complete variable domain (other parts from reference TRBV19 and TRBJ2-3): DGGITQSPKYLFRKEGQNVTLSCEQNLNHDAMYWYRQDPGQGLRLIYYSQIVNDFQKGDIAEGYSVSREKKESFPLTVTSAQKNPTAFYLCASRLGLSRDTQYFGPGTRLTVL.

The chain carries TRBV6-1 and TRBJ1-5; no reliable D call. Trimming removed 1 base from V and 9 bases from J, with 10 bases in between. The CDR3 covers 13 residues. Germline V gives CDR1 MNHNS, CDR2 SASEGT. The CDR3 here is CASSEGIRLPQHF. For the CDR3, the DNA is TGTGCCAGCAGTGAAGGGATCCGGCTGCCCCAGCATTTT.

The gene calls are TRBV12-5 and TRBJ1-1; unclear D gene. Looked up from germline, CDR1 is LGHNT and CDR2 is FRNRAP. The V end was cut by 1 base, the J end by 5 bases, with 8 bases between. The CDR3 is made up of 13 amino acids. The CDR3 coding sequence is TGTGCTAGTGGTTTGGAACCCCGGACTGAAGCTTTCTTT. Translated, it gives CASGLEPRTEAFF.

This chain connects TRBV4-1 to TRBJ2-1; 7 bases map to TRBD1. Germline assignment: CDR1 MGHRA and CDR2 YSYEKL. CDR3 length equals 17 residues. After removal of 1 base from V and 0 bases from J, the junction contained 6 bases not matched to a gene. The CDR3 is CASSQGQGLGSYNEQFF. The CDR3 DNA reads TGCGCCAGCAGCCAAGGACAGGGTTTGGGCTCCTACAATGAGCAGTTCTTC.

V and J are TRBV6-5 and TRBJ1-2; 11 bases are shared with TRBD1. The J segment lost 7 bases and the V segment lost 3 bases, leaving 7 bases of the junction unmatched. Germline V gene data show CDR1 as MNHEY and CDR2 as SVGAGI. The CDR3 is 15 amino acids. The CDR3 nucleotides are TGTGCCAGCAGTTATGGTGGACAGGGGGCGTTTGGCTACACCTTC. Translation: CASSYGGQGAFGYTF.

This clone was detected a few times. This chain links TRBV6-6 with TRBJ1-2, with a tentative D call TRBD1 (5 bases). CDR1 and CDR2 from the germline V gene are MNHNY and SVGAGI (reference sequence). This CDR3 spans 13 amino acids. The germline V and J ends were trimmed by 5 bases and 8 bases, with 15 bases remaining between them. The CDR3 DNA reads TGTGCCAGCAGTCGAATCGGGACGGAAGGCTACACCTTC. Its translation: CASSRIGTEGYTF.

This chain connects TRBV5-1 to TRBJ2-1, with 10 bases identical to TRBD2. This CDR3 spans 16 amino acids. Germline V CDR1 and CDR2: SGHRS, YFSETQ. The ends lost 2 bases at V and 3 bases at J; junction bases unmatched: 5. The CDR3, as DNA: TGCGCCAGCAGCTTTCTAGCGGGAGTGAGCTACAATGAGCAGTTCTTC. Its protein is CASSFLAGVSYNEQFF.

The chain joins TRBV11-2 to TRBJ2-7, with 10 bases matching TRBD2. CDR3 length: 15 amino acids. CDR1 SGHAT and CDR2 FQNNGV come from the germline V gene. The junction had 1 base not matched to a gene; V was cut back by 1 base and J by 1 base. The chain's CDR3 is CASSLVSGGSYEQYV. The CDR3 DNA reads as TGTGCCAGCAGCTTAGTTAGCGGGGGGTCCTACGAGCAGTACGTC.

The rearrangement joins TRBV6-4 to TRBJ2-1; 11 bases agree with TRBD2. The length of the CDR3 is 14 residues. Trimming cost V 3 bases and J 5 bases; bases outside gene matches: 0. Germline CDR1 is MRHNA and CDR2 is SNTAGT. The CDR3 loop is CASSELAGDNEQFF. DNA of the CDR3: TGTGCCAGCAGTGAACTAGCGGGGGACAATGAGCAGTTCTTC.

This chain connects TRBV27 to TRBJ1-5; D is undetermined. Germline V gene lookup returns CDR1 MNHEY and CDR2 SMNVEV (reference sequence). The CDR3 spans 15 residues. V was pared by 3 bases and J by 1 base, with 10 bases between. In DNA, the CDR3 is TGTGCCAGCAGTTTGACAAGCCAGAGCAATCAGCCCCAGCATTTT. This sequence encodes CASSLTSQSNQPQHF.

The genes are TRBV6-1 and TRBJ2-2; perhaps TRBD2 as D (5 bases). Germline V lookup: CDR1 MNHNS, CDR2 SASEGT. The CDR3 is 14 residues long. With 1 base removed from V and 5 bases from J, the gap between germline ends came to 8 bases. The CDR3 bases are TGTGCCAGCAGTGAAGGGGGAGAAACCGGGGAGCTGTTTTTT. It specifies CASSEGGETGELFF.

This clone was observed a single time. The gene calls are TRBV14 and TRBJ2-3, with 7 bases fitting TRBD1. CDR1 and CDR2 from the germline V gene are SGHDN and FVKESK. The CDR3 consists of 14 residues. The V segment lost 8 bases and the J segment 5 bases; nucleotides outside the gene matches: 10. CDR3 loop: CASCTTGNVDTQYF. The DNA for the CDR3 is TGTGCCAGCTGTACGACAGGGAATGTAGATACGCAGTATTTT.

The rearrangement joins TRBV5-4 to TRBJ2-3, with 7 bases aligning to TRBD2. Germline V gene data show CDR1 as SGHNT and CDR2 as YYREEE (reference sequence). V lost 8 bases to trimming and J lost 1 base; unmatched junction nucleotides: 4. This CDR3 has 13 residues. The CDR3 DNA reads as TGTGCCAGTGCTAGCGGAGGCACAGATACGCAGTATTTT. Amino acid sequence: CASASGGTDTQYF.

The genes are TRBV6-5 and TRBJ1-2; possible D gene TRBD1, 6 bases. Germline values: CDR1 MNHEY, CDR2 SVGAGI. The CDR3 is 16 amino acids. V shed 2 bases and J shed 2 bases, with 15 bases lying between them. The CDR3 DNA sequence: TGTGCCAGCAGTTACGGCCCCGGGGGGCCAAACTATGGCTACACCTTC. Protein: CASSYGPGGPNYGYTF.

The CDR3 reads CASSQEAGLGELFF. In nucleotides, the CDR3 is TGCGCCAGCAGCCAAGAAGCGGGTCTCGGGGAGCTGTTTTTT. The chain has TRBV4-3 and TRBJ2-2, with D tentatively TRBD2 (6 bases). Per the germline V gene, CDR1 is LGHNA and CDR2 is YSLEER. The CDR3 is 14 amino acids. V lost 0 bases, J lost 7 bases, and 9 bases lay in between.

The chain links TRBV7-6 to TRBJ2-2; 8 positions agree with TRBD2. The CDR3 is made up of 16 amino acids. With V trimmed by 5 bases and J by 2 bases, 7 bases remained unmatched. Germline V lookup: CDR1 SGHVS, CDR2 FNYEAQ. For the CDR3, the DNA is TGTGCCAGCAGCCGTACTAGCGGACTAAACACCGGGGAGCTGTTTTTT. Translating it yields CASSRTSGLNTGELFF.

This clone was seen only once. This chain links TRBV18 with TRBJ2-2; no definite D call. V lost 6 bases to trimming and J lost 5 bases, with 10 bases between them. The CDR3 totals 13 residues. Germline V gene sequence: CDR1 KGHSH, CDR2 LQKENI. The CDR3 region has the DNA TGTGCCAGCTCCCATTCCATGACCGGGGAGCTGTTTTTT. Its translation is CASSHSMTGELFF.

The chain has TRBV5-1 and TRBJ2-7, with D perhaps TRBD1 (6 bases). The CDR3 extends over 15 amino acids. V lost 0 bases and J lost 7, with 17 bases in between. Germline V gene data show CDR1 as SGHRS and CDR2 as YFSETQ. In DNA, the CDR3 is TGCGCCAGCAGCTTGGGGGGGCCAGGTCAGGGTGAGCAGTACTTC. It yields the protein CASSLGGPGQGEQYF.

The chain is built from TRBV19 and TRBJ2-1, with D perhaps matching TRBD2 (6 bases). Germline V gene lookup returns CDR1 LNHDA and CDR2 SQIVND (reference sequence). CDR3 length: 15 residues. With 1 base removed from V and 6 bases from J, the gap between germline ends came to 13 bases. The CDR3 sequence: CASSIAGDLRNEQFF. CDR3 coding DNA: TGTGCCAGTAGTATAGCGGGGGATTTGCGCAATGAGCAGTTCTTC.

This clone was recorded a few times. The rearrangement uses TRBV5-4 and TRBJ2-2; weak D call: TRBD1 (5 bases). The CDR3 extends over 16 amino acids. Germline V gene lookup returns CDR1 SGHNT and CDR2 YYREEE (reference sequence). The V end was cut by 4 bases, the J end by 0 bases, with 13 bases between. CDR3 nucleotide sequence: TGTGCCAGCAGCCCCGGAAGGACACCGAACACCGGGGAGCTGTTTTTT. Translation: CASSPGRTPNTGELFF.

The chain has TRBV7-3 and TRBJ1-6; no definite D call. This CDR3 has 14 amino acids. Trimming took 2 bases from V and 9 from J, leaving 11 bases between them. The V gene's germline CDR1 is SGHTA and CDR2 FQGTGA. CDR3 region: CASSLSALGSPLHF. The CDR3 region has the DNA TGTGCCAGCAGCTTATCCGCATTGGGTTCACCCCTCCACTTT. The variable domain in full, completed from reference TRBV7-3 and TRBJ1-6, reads GAGVSQTPSNKVTEKGKYVELRCDPISGHTALYWYRQSLGQGPEFLIYFQGTGAADDSGLPNDRFFAVRPEGSVSTLKIQRTERGDSAVYLCASSLSALGSPLHFGNGTRLTVT.

The CDR3 DNA reads TGTGCCAGTAGGGGACTAGCGGAGGCCGGGGGAGAGACCCAGTACTTC. Amino acids: CASRGLAEAGGETQYF. V usage is TRBV11-3 and J usage is TRBJ2-5, with TRBD2 identical over 11 bases. Trimming took 9 bases from V and 4 from J; bases not matched to a gene: 13. There are 16 residues in the CDR3. CDR1 is SGHNT and CDR2 is YENEEA in the germline V gene. Full variable domain (rest looked up from reference TRBV11-3 and TRBJ2-5): EAGVVQSPRYKIIEKKQPVAFWCNPISGHNTLYWYLQNLGQGPELLIRYENEEAVDDSQLPKDRFSAERLKGVDSTLKIQPAELGDSAVYLCASRGLAEAGGETQYFGPGTRLLVL.

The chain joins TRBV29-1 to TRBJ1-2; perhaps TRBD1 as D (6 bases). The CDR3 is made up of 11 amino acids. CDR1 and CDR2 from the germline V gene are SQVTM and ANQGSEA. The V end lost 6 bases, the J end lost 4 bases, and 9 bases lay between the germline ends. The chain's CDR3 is CSVSTGYGYTF. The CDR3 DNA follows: TGCAGCGTATCGACAGGCTATGGCTACACCTTC.

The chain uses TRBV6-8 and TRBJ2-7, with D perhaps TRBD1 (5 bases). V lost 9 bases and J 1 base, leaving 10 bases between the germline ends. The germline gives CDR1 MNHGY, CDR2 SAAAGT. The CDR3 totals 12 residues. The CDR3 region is CARRQGSYEQYV. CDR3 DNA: TGTGCCAGGAGGCAGGGTTCCTACGAGCAGTACGTC.

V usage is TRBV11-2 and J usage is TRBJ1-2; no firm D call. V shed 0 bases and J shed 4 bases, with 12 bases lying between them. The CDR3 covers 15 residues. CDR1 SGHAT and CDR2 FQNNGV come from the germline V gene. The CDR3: CASSLDLRPFYGYTF. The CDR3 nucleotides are TGTGCCAGCAGCTTAGATCTGCGGCCTTTCTATGGCTACACCTTC.

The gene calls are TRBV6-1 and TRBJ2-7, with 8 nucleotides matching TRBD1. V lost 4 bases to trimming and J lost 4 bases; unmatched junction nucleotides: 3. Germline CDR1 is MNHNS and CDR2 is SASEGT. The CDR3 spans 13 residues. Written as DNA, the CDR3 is TGTGCCAGCAGTGCGCGACAGGGGTACGAGCAGTACGTC. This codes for CASSARQGYEQYV.